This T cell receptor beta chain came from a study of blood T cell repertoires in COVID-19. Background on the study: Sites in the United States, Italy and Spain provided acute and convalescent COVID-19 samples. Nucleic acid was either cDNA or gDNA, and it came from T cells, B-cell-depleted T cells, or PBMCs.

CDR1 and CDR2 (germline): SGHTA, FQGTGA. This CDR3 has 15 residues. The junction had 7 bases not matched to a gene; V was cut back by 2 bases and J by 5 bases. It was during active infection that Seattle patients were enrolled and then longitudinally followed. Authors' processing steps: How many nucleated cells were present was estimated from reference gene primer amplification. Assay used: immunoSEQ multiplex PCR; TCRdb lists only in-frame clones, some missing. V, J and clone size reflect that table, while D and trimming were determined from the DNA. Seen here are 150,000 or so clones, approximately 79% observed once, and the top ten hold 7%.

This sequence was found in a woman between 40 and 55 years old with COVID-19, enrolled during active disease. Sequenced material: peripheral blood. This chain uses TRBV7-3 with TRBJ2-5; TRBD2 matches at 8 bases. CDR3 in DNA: TGTGCCAGCAGCTTACGCCCGGGGGGGGAGGAGACCCAGTACTTC. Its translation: CASSLRPGGEETQYF.